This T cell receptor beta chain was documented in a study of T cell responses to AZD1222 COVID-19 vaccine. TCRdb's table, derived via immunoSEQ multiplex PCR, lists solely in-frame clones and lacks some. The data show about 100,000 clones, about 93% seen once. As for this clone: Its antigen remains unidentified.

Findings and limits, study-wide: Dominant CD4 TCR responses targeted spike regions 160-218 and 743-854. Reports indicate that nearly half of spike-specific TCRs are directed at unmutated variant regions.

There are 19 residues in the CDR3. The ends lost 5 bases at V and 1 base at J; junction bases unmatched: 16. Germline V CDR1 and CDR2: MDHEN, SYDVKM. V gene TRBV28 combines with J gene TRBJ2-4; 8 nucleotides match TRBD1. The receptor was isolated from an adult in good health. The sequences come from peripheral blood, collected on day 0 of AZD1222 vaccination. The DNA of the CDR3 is TGTGCCAGCAGTGAGGAGGGCAGGGGGCAGGTTGGGGCCAAAAACATTCAGTACTTC. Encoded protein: CASSEEGRGQVGAKNIQYF.